This T cell receptor beta chain was recovered during a study of cytomegalovirus exposure and HLA in healthy donors. Overall study findings and caveats: In a later analysis, HLA-associated TCR beta chains were more clonally expanded than equally common others.

As regards this clone: Its matching antigen is unknown.

The V end lost 8 bases, the J end lost 0 bases, and 13 bases lay between the germline ends. The CDR3 consists of 14 residues. Germline lookup yields CDR1 SNHLY and CDR2 FYNNEI. The PCR contained 60 Vbeta and 13 Jbeta primers. The table came from immunoSEQ multiplex PCR; TCRdb's copy has only in-frame clones and leaves some out. The sample holds 280,000 or so clones, 85% to 90% seen once. The material sequenced was PBMCs. V gene TRBV2 combines with J gene TRBJ1-1, with D perhaps TRBD1 (5 bases). This receptor was identified in a woman between 18 and 29 years old in good health and CMV-seronegative. CDR3 in amino acids: CASPPVGLNTEAFF. For the CDR3, the DNA is TGTGCCAGCCCCCCGGTGGGGCTGAACACTGAAGCTTTCTTT.